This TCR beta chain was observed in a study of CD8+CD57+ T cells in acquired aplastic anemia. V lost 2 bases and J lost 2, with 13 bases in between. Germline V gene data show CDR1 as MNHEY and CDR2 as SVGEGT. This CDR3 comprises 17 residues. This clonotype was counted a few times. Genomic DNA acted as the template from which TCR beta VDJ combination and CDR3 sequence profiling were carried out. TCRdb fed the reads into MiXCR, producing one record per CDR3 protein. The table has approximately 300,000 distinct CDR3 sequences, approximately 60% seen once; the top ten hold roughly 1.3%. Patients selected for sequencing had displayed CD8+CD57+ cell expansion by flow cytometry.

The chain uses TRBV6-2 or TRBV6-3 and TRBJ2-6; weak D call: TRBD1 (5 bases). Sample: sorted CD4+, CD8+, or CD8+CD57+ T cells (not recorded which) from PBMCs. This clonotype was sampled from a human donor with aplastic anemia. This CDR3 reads CASSYIFTGPGANVLTF. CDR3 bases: TGTGCCAGCAGTTACATTTTCACAGGTCCTGGGGCCAACGTCCTGACTTTC.